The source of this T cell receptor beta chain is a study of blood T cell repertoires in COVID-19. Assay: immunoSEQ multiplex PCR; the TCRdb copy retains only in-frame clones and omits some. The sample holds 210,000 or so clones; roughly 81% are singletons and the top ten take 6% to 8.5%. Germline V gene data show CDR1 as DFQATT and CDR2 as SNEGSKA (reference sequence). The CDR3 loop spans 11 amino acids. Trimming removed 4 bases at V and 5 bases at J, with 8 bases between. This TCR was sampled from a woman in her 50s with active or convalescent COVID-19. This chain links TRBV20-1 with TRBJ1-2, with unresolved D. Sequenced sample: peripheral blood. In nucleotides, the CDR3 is TGCAGTGCTAAGATAGATTATGGCTACACCTTC. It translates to CSAKIDYGYTF.